This record covers a single TCR beta chain. These data are taken from a study of STAT5B mutations in CD4+ large granular lymphocyte leukemia. Overall study context: Healthy donors showed HLA-associated enrichment of the CDR3 'QG' motif.

The germline V gene encodes CDR1 SGHTA and CDR2 FQGNSA. Trimming removed 3 bases from V and 0 bases from J; junction bases left unmatched: 0. The CDR3 is 15 residues long. Under the authors' procedure: Productive clonotypes were detectable down to 2.59 x 10-5 frequency. Generated by immunoSEQ multiplex PCR, the TCRdb table keeps only in-frame clones and is missing some. V and J calls plus clone size are reproduced from that table; the DNA served to infer D and trimming. Here the sample spans about 28,000 clones, around 85% being singletons. The chain is built from TRBV7-2 and TRBJ2-1; 9 bases are shared with TRBD2. The receptor was derived from a human donor in good health. The sample comprised CD4+ T cells from blood buffy coats. The CDR3 nucleotides are TGTGCCAGCAGCTTTAGCGGGAGCTCCTACAATGAGCAGTTCTTC. This translates into CASSFSGSSYNEQFF.